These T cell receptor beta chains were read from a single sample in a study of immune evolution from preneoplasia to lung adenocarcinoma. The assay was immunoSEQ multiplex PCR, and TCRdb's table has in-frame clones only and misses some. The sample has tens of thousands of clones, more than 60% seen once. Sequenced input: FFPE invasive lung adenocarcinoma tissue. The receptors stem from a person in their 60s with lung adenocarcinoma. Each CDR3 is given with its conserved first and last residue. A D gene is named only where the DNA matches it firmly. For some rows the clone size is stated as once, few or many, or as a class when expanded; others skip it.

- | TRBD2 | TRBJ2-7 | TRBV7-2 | CASSLAGVGLAGDEQYF | TGTGCCAGCAGCTTAGCAGGTGTGGGGCTAGCGGGGGACGAGCAGTACTTC
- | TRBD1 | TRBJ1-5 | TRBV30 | CAWSSRGQGQPQHF | TGTGCCTGGAGTTCCAGGGGACAGGGGCAGCCCCAGCATTTT
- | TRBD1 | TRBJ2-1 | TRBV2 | CASNPGQGGYNEQFF | TGTGCCAGCAACCCGGGACAGGGGGGTTACAATGAGCAGTTCTTC
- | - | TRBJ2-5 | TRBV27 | CASSLSGYRETQYF | TGTGCCAGCAGTTTATCGGGGTACCGAGAGACCCAGTACTTC
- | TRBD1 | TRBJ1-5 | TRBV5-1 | CASSPQGADQPQHF | TGCGCCAGCAGCCCGCAGGGGGCGGATCAGCCCCAGCATTTT
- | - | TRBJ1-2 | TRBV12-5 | CASGPREGPRLSYTF | TGTGCTAGTGGCCCCCGGGAGGGCCCGCGGCTAAGCTACACCTTC
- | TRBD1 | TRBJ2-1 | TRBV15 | CATRPGQGPNEQFF | TGTGCCACTAGACCGGGACAGGGACCCAATGAGCAGTTCTTC
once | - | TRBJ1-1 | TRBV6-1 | CASSESFRGSAEAFF | TGTGCCAGCAGTGAGTCTTTCAGGGGTTCGGCAGAAGCTTTCTTT
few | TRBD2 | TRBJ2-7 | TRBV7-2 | CASSLAGLAGSYEQYF | TGTGCCAGCAGCTTAGCGGGACTAGCGGGCTCCTACGAGCAGTACTTC
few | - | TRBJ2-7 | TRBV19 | CASSRLGKKGDEQYF | TGTGCCAGTAGTAGACTAGGGAAAAAGGGAGACGAGCAGTACTTC
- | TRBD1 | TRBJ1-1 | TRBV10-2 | CASRDRGITEAFF | TGCGCCAGCAGGGACAGGGGAATCACTGAAGCTTTCTTT
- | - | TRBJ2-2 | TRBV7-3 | CASSLVGERTGELFF | TGTGCCAGCAGCTTGGTAGGGGAGAGGACCGGGGAGCTGTTTTTT
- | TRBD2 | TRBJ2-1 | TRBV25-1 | CASSGTSGRAPLDNEQFF | TGTGCCAGCAGTGGCACTAGCGGGAGGGCCCCCCTTGACAATGAGCAGTTCTTC
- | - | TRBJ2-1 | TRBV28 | CASSFLRGKQFF | TGTGCCAGCAGTTTTTTGAGGGGCAAGCAGTTCTTC
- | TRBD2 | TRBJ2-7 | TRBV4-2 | CASSQDRPSGSYEQYF | TGTGCCAGCAGCCAAGATAGGCCTAGCGGGAGTTACGAGCAGTACTTC
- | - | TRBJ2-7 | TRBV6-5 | CASSNPKAGLYEQYF | TGTGCCAGCAGCAACCCCAAGGCCGGTTTGTACGAGCAGTACTTC
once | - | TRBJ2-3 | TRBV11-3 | CASSLPGTLEDTQYF | TGTGCCAGCAGCTTACCCGGAACCCTAGAAGATACGCAGTATTTT
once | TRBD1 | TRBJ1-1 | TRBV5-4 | CASSSQGADTEAFF | TGTGCCAGCAGCTCGCAGGGGGCCGACACTGAAGCTTTCTTT
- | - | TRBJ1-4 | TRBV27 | CASMRLGAVNEKLFF | TGTGCCAGCATGCGGCTGGGGGCAGTTAATGAAAAACTGTTTTTT
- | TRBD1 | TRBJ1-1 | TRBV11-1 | CASSPRQGGANTEAFF | TGTGCCAGCAGCCCCCGACAGGGAGGAGCGAACACTGAAGCTTTCTTT
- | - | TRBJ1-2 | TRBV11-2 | CASSLAGDPIYGYTF | TGTGCCAGCAGCTTGGCGGGGGACCCCATCTATGGCTACACCTTC
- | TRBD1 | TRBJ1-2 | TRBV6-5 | CASSKTGDSGYTF | TGTGCCAGCAGTAAAACAGGGGATAGCGGCTACACCTTC